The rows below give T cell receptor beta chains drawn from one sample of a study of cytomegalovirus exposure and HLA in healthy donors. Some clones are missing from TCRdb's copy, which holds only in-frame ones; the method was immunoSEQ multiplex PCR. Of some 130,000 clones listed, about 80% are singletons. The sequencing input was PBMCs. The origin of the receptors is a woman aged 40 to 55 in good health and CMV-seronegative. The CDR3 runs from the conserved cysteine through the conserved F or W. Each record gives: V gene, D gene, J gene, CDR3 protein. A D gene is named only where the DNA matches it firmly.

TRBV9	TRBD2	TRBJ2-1	CASSVRLAGESEQFF
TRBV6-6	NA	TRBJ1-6	CASSPSGTPSSPLHF
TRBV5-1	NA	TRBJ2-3	CASSNGIVRGRTDTQYF
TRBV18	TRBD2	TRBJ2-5	CASSPYAGGRGETQYF
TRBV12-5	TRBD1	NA	CASGLDRDRGTLKYEQYF
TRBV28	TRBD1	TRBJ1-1	CASTRQGNTEAFF
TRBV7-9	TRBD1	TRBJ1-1	CASSSPGQGNTEAFF
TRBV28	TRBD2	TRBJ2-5	CASSTPSGRARETQYF
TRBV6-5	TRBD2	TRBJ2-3	CASSYYLAGHADTQYF
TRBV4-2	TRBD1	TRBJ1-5	CASSQDGTGKQPQHF
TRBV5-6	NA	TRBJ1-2	CASSLRIAFYGYTF
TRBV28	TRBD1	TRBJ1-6	CASSLGTDNSPLHF
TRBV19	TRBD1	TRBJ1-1	CASSILGRGTEAFF
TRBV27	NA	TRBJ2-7	CASSFAPSGYEQYF
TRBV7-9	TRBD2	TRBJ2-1	CASSGGGGDRSYNEQFF
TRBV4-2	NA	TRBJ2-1	CASSQDAGNEQFF
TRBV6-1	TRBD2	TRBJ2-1	CASSWTSGDNEQFF
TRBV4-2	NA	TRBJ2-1	CASSQDPSYNEQFF
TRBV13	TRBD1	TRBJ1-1	CASSSRDRGLTEAFF
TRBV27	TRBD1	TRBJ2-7	CASSWGQSYEQYF
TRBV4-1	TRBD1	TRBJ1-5	CASSLLPPRDSLNQPQHF
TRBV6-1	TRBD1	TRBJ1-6	CASRPGQGGNSPLHF
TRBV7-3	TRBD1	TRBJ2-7	CASSLGGQGYYEQYF
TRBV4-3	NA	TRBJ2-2	CASSPERSNTGELFF
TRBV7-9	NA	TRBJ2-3	CASSSRTGSTDTQYF
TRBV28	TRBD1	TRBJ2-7	CASSLTTGGRREQYF
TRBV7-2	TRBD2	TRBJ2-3	CASSKSPQLAGVDTQYF
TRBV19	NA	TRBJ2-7	CASSMAPGVGSYEQYF
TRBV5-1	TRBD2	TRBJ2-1	CASSLRGAGGPYNEQFF
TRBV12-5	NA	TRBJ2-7	CASGRRVDEQYF
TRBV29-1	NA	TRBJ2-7	CSGQRGTYEQYF
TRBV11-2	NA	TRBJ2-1	CASSLRGTEGDEQFF
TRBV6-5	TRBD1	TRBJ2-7	CASRGTASYEQYF
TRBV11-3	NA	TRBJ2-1	CASSLDPQRGAFF
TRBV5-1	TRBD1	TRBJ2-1	CASRPTTGHTNEQFF
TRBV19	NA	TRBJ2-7	CASSLGHLSYEQYF
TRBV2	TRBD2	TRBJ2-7	CASSELSGGVGDYEQYF
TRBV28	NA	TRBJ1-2	CASSLGQLYGYTF
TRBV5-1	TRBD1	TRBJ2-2	CASSLGQGARGGELFF
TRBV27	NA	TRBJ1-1	CASSLKLGLTEAFF
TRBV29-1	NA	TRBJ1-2	CSVGGPPTNYGYTF